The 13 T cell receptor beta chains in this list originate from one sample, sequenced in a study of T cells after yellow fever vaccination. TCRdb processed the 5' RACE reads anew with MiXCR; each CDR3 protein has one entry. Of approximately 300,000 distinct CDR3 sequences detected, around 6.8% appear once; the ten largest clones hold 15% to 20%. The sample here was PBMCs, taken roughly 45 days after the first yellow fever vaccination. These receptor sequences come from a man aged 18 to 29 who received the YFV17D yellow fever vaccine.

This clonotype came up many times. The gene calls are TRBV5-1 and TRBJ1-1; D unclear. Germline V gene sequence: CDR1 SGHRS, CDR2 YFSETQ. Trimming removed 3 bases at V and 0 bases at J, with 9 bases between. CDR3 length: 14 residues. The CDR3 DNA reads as TGCGCCAGCAGCTCACTCCGGTTGAACACTGAAGCTTTCTTT. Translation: CASSSLRLNTEAFF.

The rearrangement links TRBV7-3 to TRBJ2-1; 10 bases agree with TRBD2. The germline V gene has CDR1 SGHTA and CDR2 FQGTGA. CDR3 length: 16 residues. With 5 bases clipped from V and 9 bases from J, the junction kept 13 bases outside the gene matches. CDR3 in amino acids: CASSRYPAGGPGEQFF. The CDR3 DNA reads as TGTGCCAGCAGCAGATATCCAGCGGGGGGGCCGGGTGAGCAGTTCTTC.

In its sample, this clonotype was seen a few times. The CDR3 nucleotides read TGTGCCAGCAGCTTAGGACGGACAGGGGACCCCGGGGAGCTGTTTTTT. Translated: CASSLGRTGDPGELFF. The chain links TRBV11-2 to TRBJ2-2; 9 nucleotides align to TRBD1. Germline CDR1 SGHAT, CDR2 FQNNGV. The J segment lost 6 bases and the V segment lost 1 base, leaving 6 bases of the junction unmatched. The CDR3 runs 16 residues.

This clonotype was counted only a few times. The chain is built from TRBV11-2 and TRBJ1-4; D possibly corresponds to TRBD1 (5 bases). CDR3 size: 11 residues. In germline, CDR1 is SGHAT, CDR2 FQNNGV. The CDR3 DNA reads TGTGCTTCTGGGCAGGGTGAAAAACTGTTTTTT. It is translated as CASGQGEKLFF.

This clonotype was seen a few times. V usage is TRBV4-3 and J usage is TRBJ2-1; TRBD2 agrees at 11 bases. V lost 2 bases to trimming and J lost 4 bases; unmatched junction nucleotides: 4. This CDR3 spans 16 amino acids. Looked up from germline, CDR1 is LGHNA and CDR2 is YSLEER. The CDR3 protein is CASSQLTSGKYNEQFF. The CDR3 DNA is TGCGCCAGCAGCCAATTGACTAGCGGGAAATACAATGAGCAGTTCTTC.

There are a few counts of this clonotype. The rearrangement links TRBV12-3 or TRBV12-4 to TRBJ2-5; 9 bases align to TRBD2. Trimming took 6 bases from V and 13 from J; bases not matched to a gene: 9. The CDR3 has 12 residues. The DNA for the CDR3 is TGTGCCAGCAGCCCGGGACTAGCAGCACTGTACTTC. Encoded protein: CASSPGLAALYF.

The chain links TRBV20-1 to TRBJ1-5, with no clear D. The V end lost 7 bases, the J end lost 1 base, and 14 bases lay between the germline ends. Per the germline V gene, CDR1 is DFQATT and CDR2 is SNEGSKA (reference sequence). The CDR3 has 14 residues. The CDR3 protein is CSVQIPASNQPQHF. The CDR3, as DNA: TGCAGTGTCCAGATCCCTGCCAGCAATCAGCCCCAGCATTTT.

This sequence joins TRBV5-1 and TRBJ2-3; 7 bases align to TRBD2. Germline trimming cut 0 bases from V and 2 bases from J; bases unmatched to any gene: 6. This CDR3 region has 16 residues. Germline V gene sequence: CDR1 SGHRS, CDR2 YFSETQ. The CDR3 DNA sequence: TGCGCCAGCAGCTTGGGGCCGGGACTAACCACAGATACGCAGTATTTT. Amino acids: CASSLGPGLTTDTQYF.

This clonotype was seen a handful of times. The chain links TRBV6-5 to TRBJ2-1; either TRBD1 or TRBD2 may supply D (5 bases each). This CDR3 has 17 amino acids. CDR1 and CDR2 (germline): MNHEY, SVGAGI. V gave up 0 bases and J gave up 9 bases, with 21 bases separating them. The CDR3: CASSYSIFGLSQGEQFF. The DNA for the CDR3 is TGTGCCAGCAGTTACTCGATTTTTGGACTGAGCCAGGGTGAGCAGTTCTTC.

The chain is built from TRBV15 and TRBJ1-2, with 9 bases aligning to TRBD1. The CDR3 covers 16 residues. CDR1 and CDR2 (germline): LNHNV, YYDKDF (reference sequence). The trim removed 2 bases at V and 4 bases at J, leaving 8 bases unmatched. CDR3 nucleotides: TGTGCCACCAGCAGAAGTCGGGACAGGGAAAGCTATGGCTACACCTTC. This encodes CATSRSRDRESYGYTF.

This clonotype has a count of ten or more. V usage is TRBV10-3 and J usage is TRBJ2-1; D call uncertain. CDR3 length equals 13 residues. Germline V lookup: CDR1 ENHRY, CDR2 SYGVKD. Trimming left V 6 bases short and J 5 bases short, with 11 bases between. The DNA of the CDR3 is TGTGCCATCAGCACCAACAGAGACAATGAGCAGTTCTTC. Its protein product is CAISTNRDNEQFF.

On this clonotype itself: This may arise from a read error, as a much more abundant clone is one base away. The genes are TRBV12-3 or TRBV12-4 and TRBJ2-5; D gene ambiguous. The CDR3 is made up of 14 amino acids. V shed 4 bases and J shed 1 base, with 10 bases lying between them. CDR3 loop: CASSSLTIQETQYF. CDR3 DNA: TGTGCCAGCAGTTCTCTCACTATCCAAGAGACCCAGTACTTC.

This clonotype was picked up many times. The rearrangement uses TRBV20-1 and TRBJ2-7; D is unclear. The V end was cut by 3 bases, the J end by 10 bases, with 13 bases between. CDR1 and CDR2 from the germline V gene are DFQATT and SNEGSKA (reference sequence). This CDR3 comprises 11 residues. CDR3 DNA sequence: TGCAGTGCTAGGGACCGACATCTTCAGTACTTC. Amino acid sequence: CSARDRHLQYF.